Here is one TCR beta chain with its context. As yet, its antigen is unknown. Germline is not matched at one junction end, which may reflect a read error. This entry is derived from a study of T cells in narcolepsy. Study details: Enrolled donors included narcolepsy type 1 or type 2 patients and healthy controls. Study-wide results and caveats: Healthy controls reportedly lacked the autoreactive clonotypes serially found in patients' blood. Same-patient CSF and blood CD4+ T cell clonotypes included HCRT-specific and TRIB2-specific autoreactive ones.

CDR1 and CDR2 (germline): MGHRA, YSYEKL. The CDR3 totals 15 residues. The method was immunoSEQ multiplex PCR; TCRdb's version includes in-frame clones alone and lacks a portion of them. The repertoire holds more than 30,000 clones, with about 84% as singletons. The clonotype was recovered from a human donor with narcolepsy. The chain couples TRBV4-1 to TRBJ2-3; D is ambiguous. The sequencing sample was made of CD45RA- memory CD4+ T cells from PBMCs. The CDR3 DNA is TGTGCCAGCAGCTTGGAGTCCGGACGCACAGATACGCAGTATTTT. It codes for CASSLESGRTDTQYF.